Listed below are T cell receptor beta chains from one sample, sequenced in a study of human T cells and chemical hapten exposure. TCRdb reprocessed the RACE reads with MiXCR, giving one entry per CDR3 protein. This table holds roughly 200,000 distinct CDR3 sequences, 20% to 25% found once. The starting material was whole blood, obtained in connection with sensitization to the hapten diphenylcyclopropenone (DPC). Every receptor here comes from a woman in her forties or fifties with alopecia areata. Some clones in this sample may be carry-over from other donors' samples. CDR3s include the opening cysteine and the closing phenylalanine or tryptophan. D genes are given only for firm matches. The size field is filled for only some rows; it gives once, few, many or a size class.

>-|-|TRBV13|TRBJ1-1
CASRHWQGLRDTEAFF
TGTGCCAGCAGACATTGGCAGGGGCTTCGGGACACTGAAGCTTTCTTT
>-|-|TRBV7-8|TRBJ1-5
CASAGTHFSNQPQHF
TGTGCCAGCGCCGGGACTCACTTTAGCAATCAGCCCCAGCATTTT
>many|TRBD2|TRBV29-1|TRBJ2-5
CSVEVGTIRETQYF
TGCAGCGTTGAAGTCGGGACTATCCGAGAGACCCAGTACTTC
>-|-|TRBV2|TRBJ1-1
CASSGVSDTEAFF
TGTGCCAGCAGTGGTGTGAGTGACACTGAAGCTTTCTTT
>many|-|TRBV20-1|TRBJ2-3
CSARRAGSRVADTQYF
TGCAGTGCTAGACGGGCAGGGAGTCGAGTGGCAGATACGCAGTATTTT
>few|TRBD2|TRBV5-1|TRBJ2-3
CASSLEGTSGSKADTQYF
TGCGCCAGCAGTTTGGAAGGGACTAGCGGGAGTAAGGCAGATACGCAGTATTTT
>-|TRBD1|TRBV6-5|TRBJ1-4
CASSSSTGGTNEKLFF
TGTGCCAGCAGTAGTTCAACAGGGGGCACTAATGAAAAACTGTTTTTT
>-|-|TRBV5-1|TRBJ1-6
CASSLDGGGNSPLHF
TGCGCCAGCAGCTTGGATGGGGGGGGAAATTCACCCCTCCACTTT
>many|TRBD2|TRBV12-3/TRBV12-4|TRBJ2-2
CASSLIAGATGELFF
TGTGCCAGCAGTTTAATAGCGGGAGCCACCGGGGAGCTGTTTTTT
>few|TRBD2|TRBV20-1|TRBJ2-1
CSANPMAGEKAEQFF
TGCAGTGCCAACCCGATGGCGGGAGAAAAGGCTGAGCAGTTCTTC
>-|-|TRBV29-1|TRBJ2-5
CSVRPGEGTQYF
TGCAGCGTGAGGCCAGGGGAAGGGACCCAGTACTTC
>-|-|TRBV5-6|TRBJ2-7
CASSSYNPLRLLSSYEQYF
TGTGCCAGCAGCAGTTACAACCCCCTGAGACTGCTGAGCTCCTACGAGCAGTACTTC
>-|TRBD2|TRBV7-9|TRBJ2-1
CASSLVRLAGDYEQFF
TGTGCCAGCAGCTTAGTCCGTCTAGCGGGAGACTATGAGCAGTTCTTC